This entry lists 5 T cell receptor beta chains sequenced from one sample in a study of beta chain features in type 1 diabetes. cDNA synthesis used the whole RNA isolate, giving expressed TCRB sequences. The assay was immunoSEQ multiplex PCR, and TCRdb's table has in-frame clones only and misses some. The sample comprises approximately 120,000 clones, 30% to 40% of which are singletons, and 0.06% to 0.075% rests with the top ten. Specimen: stem cell memory CD4+ T cells from blood. The source of these receptors is a young woman in good health.

The genes are TRBV25-1 and TRBJ2-3; 9 positions agree with TRBD2. Trimming removed 4 bases from V and 7 bases from J; junction bases left unmatched: 9. CDR1 and CDR2 from the germline V gene are MGHDK and SYGVNS. This CDR3 spans 15 amino acids. CDR3 protein: CASSGRGRASHTQYF. The CDR3 DNA reads as TGTGCCAGCAGTGGGCGCGGGAGGGCCTCACATACGCAGTATTTT. Combining the CDR3 with reference TRBV25-1 and TRBJ2-3 gives the whole variable domain EADIYQTPRYLVIGTGKKITLECSQTMGHDKMYWYQQDPGMELHLIHYSYGVNSTEKGDLSSESTVSRIRTEHFPLTLESARPSHTSQYLCASSGRGRASHTQYFGPGTRLTVL.

The V gene is TRBV7-2, the J gene TRBJ2-7, with TRBD1 identical over 8 bases. Germline CDR1 and CDR2: SGHTA and FQGNSA. The CDR3 is 14 amino acids. Trimming took 5 bases from V and 2 from J; bases not matched to a gene: 5. The CDR3 nucleotides read TGTGCCAGCAGCCCTGGACAGGGTCCCTACGAGCAGTACTTC. Amino acid sequence: CASSPGQGPYEQYF.

The chain's CDR3 is CASSRRGLAGNNEQFF. DNA for the CDR3: TGTGCCAGCAGTCGTCGCGGACTAGCGGGAAACAATGAGCAGTTCTTC. The rearrangement links TRBV11-1 to TRBJ2-1, with 12 bases fitting TRBD2. The germline gives CDR1 SGHAT, CDR2 FQDESV (reference sequence). The CDR3 is 16 residues long. V trimming: 6 bases; J trimming: 5 bases; junction bases outside the gene matches: 8.

There are a few counts of this clone. The chain carries TRBV29-1 and TRBJ2-2, with TRBD2 as a possible D gene (5 bases). Trimming cost V 6 bases and J 8 bases, with 10 bases left between them. Germline V CDR1 and CDR2: SQVTM, ANQGSEA. The CDR3 spans 11 residues. This CDR3 reads CSVTEGGELFF. The CDR3 DNA is TGCAGCGTAACTGAGGGAGGGGAGCTGTTTTTT.

The chain is built from TRBV5-1 and TRBJ1-2; no firm D call. Germline-derived CDR1 and CDR2 are SGHRS and YFSETQ. The CDR3 totals 15 residues. Trimming left V 4 bases short and J 5 bases short, with 18 bases between. Written as DNA, the CDR3 is TGCGCCAGCAGCGCCACTCCAACCCCGGGGTATGGCTACACCTTC. It encodes CASSATPTPGYGYTF. Based on the CDR3 plus reference TRBV5-1 and TRBJ1-2, the full variable domain is KAGVTQTPRYLIKTRGQQVTLSCSPISGHRSVSWYQQTPGQGLQFLFEYFSETQRNKGNFPGRFSGRQFSNSRSEMNVSTLELGDSALYLCASSATPTPGYGYTFGSGTRLTVV.